This TCR beta chain was documented in a study of blood T cell repertoires in COVID-19. The repertoire was sequenced with immunoSEQ multiplex PCR; TCRdb's copy has only in-frame clones and lacks some. The repertoire holds 200,000 to 300,000 clones, with 86% as singletons. Recovered Cohort 3 donors showed two negative PCRs, clearance, or symptom resolution. This CDR3 contains 12 residues. Germline V gene data show CDR1 as SGHAT and CDR2 as FQNNGV. Between the trimmed V and J ends, which lost 3 bases and 4 bases, there was a span of 7 bases. The sequence was obtained from a woman younger than 30 who had recovered from COVID-19. The sample comprised PBMCs or T cells enriched from blood (not recorded which). The chain joins TRBV11-2 to TRBJ2-7, with D possibly matching TRBD1 (5 bases). DNA for the CDR3: TGTGCCAGCAGCTTTTCAGGGTACGAGCAGTACTTC. Amino acids: CASSFSGYEQYF.